This T cell receptor beta chain was observed in a study of OX40 agonist ivuxolimab in advanced cancers. The overall study: The patients got ivuxolimab, which is an agonistic anti-OX40 (CD134) antibody. Males comprised roughly four fifths of the group, whose mean age was roughly 64 years (range roughly 20 to 90). The study, taken as a whole, reports: CD8+ T cells (on average) carried more expanded clones than CD4+ T cells.

Concerning this clone itself: Its antigen is currently unknown.

Clones were sequenced by immunoSEQ multiplex PCR, and TCRdb holds only the in-frame ones, with some missing. Seen here are nearly 80,000 clones, just under 85% observed once, and the top ten hold 20% to 30%. Germline CDR1 is SNHLY and CDR2 is FYNNEI. Trimming took 4 bases from V and 1 from J, leaving 7 bases between them. The CDR3 runs to 13 residues. The input for sequencing was CD4+ or CD8+ T cells sorted from blood, taken in a trial of the OX40 agonist ivuxolimab. The clonotype comes from an adult with an advanced solid tumor such as melanoma, head and neck, liver or kidney cancer. This chain links TRBV2 with TRBJ2-5; D unresolved. The CDR3 coding sequence is TGTGCCAGCAGTGTGTCCGTCCAAGAGACCCAGTACTTC. This translates into CASSVSVQETQYF.